One and the same sample provided the 24 T cell receptor beta chains below, sequenced in a study of blood T cells in healthy people across ages. Primers used in a second PCR of about 7 to 12 cycles were a sample-barcoded 5' primer and a J-beta primer mix. One entry per CDR3 protein results from TCRdb running MiXCR on the 5' RACE reads. The sample holds around 710,000 distinct CDR3 sequences, approximately 43% seen once. Material: blood. All receptors derive from an older woman in good health.

Only a few counts were recorded for this clonotype. The chain combines TRBV7-8 with TRBJ2-7, with D uncertain. Trimming shortened V by 2 bases and J by 2 bases, and 13 bases separated the two germline ends. There are 15 residues in the CDR3. Looked up from germline, CDR1 is SGHVS and CDR2 is FQNEAQ. The chain's CDR3 is CASSLWRIKTYEQYF. In nucleotides, the CDR3 is TGTGCCAGCAGCTTATGGCGGATAAAAACCTACGAGCAGTACTTC. Looking up the rest from reference TRBV7-8 and TRBJ2-7 gives the full variable domain: GAGVSQSPRYKVAKRGQDVALRCDPISGHVSLFWYQQALGQGPEFLTYFQNEAQLDKSGLPSDRFFAERPEGSVSTLKIQRTQQEDSAVYLCASSLWRIKTYEQYFGPGTRLTVT.

The chain combines TRBV12-3 or TRBV12-4 with TRBJ2-1; 7 nucleotides align to TRBD2. The CDR3 sequence is 14 residues long. The trim removed 8 bases at V and 7 bases at J, leaving 11 bases unmatched. The CDR3 loop is CASGGGERGNEQFF. In nucleotides, the CDR3 is TGTGCCAGCGGTGGGGGGGAGCGTGGTAATGAGCAGTTCTTC.

V and J are TRBV7-2 and TRBJ2-7; 7 positions match TRBD1. This CDR3 has 14 residues. With V trimmed by 5 bases and J by 0 bases, 4 bases remained unmatched. Germline CDR1 reads SGHTA; CDR2 reads FQGNSA. CDR3 region: CASSRTGDSYEQYF. The DNA for the CDR3 is TGTGCCAGCAGCCGAACAGGGGACTCCTACGAGCAGTACTTC.

The J gene is TRBJ2-7, the V gene TRBV7-2; no clear D. V dropped 5 bases and J dropped 4 bases, with 15 bases sitting between them. The CDR3 loop spans 14 amino acids. Germline-derived CDR1 and CDR2 are SGHTA and FQGNSA. The CDR3 protein is CASSVVGMLYEQYF. CDR3 DNA: TGTGCCAGCAGCGTAGTCGGAATGTTATACGAGCAGTACTTC.

J is TRBJ2-7 and V is TRBV27; possibly TRBD1 or TRBD2 for D (5 bases each). V dropped 8 bases and J dropped 3 bases, with 14 bases sitting between them. The germline gives CDR1 MNHEY, CDR2 SMNVEV (reference sequence). This CDR3 has 13 amino acids. CDR3 nucleotides: TGTGCCAGCCGGTCGGGACCACTCTACGAGCAGTACTTC. Protein: CASRSGPLYEQYF.

Ten or more counts support this clonotype. The rearrangement links TRBV5-5 to TRBJ2-3; D unclear. The CDR3 contains 13 residues. Germline assignment: CDR1 SGHKS and CDR2 YYEKEE (reference sequence). With 2 bases removed from V and 4 bases from J, the gap between germline ends came to 8 bases. The CDR3 nucleotides are TGTGCCAGCAGCTTTACTGTGGCAGATACGCAGTATTTT. Residues: CASSFTVADTQYF.

This rearrangement joins TRBV2 to TRBJ1-1; 7 nucleotides line up with TRBD1. The CDR3 is 13 amino acids. Germline trimming cut 9 bases from V and 2 bases from J; bases unmatched to any gene: 6. CDR1 and CDR2 (germline): SNHLY, FYNNEI. The CDR3 DNA sequence: TGTGCCAGTAGACAGGGTCAAAACACTGAAGCTTTCTTT. Translation: CASRQGQNTEAFF. Supplemented by reference TRBV2 and TRBJ1-1, the full variable domain reads EPEVTQTPSHQVTQMGQEVILRCVPISNHLYFYWYRQILGQKVEFLVSFYNNEISEKSEIFDDQFSVERPDGSNFTLKIRSTKLEDSAMYFCASRQGQNTEAFFGQGTRLTVV.

This clonotype has ten or more counts. The J gene is TRBJ2-5, the V gene TRBV6-5, with 9 bases fitting TRBD1. Per the germline V gene, CDR1 is MNHEY and CDR2 is SVGAGI. V dropped 0 bases and J dropped 7; count of bases not matched to a gene: 3. The length of the CDR3 is 14 residues. Here the CDR3 reads CASSYSRQGGTQYF. The CDR3 DNA sequence: TGTGCCAGCAGTTACTCAAGACAGGGGGGGACCCAGTACTTC.

The chain couples TRBV4-2 to TRBJ2-3; the D is unclear. Germline CDR1 reads LGHNA; CDR2 reads YNFKEQ. The V end lost 0 bases, the J end lost 4 bases, and 8 bases lay between the germline ends. The CDR3 runs to 14 residues. Here the CDR3 reads CASSQDDQADTQYF. CDR3 nucleotide sequence: TGTGCCAGCAGCCAAGATGACCAAGCAGATACGCAGTATTTT.

The chain recombines TRBV4-3 with TRBJ2-3; 8 nucleotides match TRBD2. This CDR3 comprises 16 residues. In germline, CDR1 is LGHNA, CDR2 YSLEER. The V and J ends lost 1 base and 4 bases, in that order; junction bases with no gene match: 7. DNA of the CDR3: TGCGCCAGCAGCCAAGTTGCCCGGGGGGGAGCAGATACGCAGTATTTT. As protein: CASSQVARGGADTQYF.

This chain connects TRBV5-5 to TRBJ2-1; 7 positions match TRBD1. The ends lost 3 bases at V and 8 bases at J; junction bases unmatched: 8. Germline V gene sequence: CDR1 SGHKS, CDR2 YYEKEE (reference sequence). The CDR3 is 14 amino acids. The CDR3 region is CASSWAARGYEQFF. The DNA of the CDR3 is TGTGCCAGCAGCTGGGCCGCCAGGGGGTATGAGCAGTTCTTC.

V and J are TRBV6-5 and TRBJ2-4; TRBD2 agrees at 13 bases. TRBJ2-5 matches the DNA end more closely, so the J call is doubtful. Germline V CDR1 and CDR2: MNHEY, SVGAGI. The CDR3 extends over 18 amino acids. The CDR3 protein is CASSYSTLAGGRGETQYF. The CDR3 DNA reads as TGTGCCAGCAGTTACTCGACACTAGCGGGGGGGAGAGGAGAGACCCAGTACTTC.

J is TRBJ2-1 and V is TRBV20-1; possible D gene TRBD2, 5 bases. The V gene's germline CDR1 is DFQATT and CDR2 SNEGSKA (reference sequence). Deletions cut 3 bases from V and 9 bases from J, with 12 bases between. The CDR3 contains 12 residues. This CDR3 is CSASYSEGEQFF. DNA for the CDR3: TGCAGTGCTAGCTATAGCGAGGGTGAGCAGTTCTTC.

The rearrangement links TRBV2 to TRBJ2-3, with a possible D match to TRBD2 (6 bases). Germline loops: CDR1 SNHLY, CDR2 FYNNEI. The germline V and J ends were trimmed by 6 bases and 5 bases, with 15 bases remaining between them. The CDR3 spans 14 residues. The CDR3 sequence: CASRGLFHVDTQYF. For the CDR3, the DNA is TGTGCCAGCAGGGGACTGTTTCATGTAGATACGCAGTATTTT.

This clonotype was counted only a few times. The rearrangement uses TRBV7-2 and TRBJ2-1, with D possibly being TRBD2 (6 bases). Trimming cost V 2 bases and J 2 bases, with 10 bases left between them. Germline V gene sequence: CDR1 SGHTA, CDR2 FQGNSA. The CDR3 length is 15 residues. As DNA, the CDR3 is TGTGCCAGCAGCTTACCGGGAGTAACCTACAATGAGCAGTTCTTC. Protein product: CASSLPGVTYNEQFF.

This clonotype came up a few times. The V and J genes are TRBV2 and TRBJ2-7, with D possibly TRBD2 on 7 matching bases. Germline lookup yields CDR1 SNHLY and CDR2 FYNNEI. CDR3 size: 11 residues. V lost 11 bases, J lost 2 bases, and 10 bases lay in between. CDR3 in DNA: TGTGCCGGCGGGGGCACCTACGAGCAGTACTTC. This gives the protein CAGGGTYEQYF.

This rearrangement joins TRBV6-6 to TRBJ2-1; D is uncertain. Trimming left V 7 bases short and J 5 bases short, with 9 bases between. CDR3 size: 12 residues. The V gene's germline CDR1 is MNHNY and CDR2 SVGAGI (reference sequence). In DNA form, the CDR3 reads TGTGCCAGCACGTCTGGGGACAATGAGCAGTTCTTC. Its translation: CASTSGDNEQFF.

The chain joins TRBV20-1 to TRBJ2-5, with 12 positions matching TRBD2. V lost 4 bases to trimming and J lost 0 bases; unmatched junction nucleotides: 15. CDR3 length: 19 residues. Germline assignment: CDR1 DFQATT and CDR2 SNEGSKA (reference sequence). The CDR3 is CSATDDLAGGPKYQETQYF. CDR3 nucleotide sequence: TGCAGTGCTACAGACGATCTAGCGGGAGGGCCGAAGTACCAAGAGACCCAGTACTTC.

In this sample, this clonotype turned up a few times. The genes are TRBV9 and TRBJ2-1; no firm D call. The CDR3 length is 13 residues. Trimming took off 4 bases at V and 9 bases at J, with 14 bases between the two ends. CDR1 and CDR2 (germline): SGDLS, YYNGEE. The CDR3 DNA reads TGTGCCAGCAGCTCCCCAGTCGTAAGTGAGCAGTTCTTC. Translating it yields CASSSPVVSEQFF.

This clonotype has at least ten counts. CDR3 bases: TGTGCCAGCAGTTCGGGACAGGGGGGAGGCTATGGCTACACCTTC. It yields the protein CASSSGQGGGYGYTF. The V gene is TRBV2, the J gene TRBJ1-2; 11 bases are a match to TRBD1. The CDR3 totals 15 residues. The germline CDR1 and CDR2 sequences are SNHLY and FYNNEI. Unmatched junction bases numbered 6, after V lost 5 bases and J lost 4 bases.

Only a few counts were recorded for this clonotype. J is TRBJ2-7 and V is TRBV12-3 or TRBV12-4, with TRBD2 identical over 8 bases. CDR3 length equals 14 residues. Trimming removed 6 bases from V and 0 bases from J; junction bases left unmatched: 4. Here the CDR3 reads CASSERESSYEQYF. The DNA for the CDR3 is TGTGCCAGCAGCGAGCGGGAGAGCTCCTACGAGCAGTACTTC.

About this clonotype itself: One end of the junction is discordant with germline, which a read error may explain. The chain links TRBV3-1 to TRBJ1-1; D call uncertain. Germline values: CDR1 LGHDT, CDR2 YNNKEL (reference sequence). The CDR3 totals 14 residues. DNA of the CDR3: TGTGCCAGCAGCCAAGGAGAAGGGAACACTGAGGCTTTCTTT. It translates to CASSQGEGNTEAFF.

The chain joins TRBV29-1 to TRBJ1-1; D is possibly TRBD1 (6 bases). The V end was cut by 5 bases, the J end by 0 bases, with 10 bases between. Germline-derived CDR1 and CDR2 are SQVTM and ANQGSEA. The CDR3 runs to 13 residues. CDR3 DNA sequence: TGCAGCGTTACCGACAGGATGAACACTGAAGCTTTCTTT. Translated, it gives CSVTDRMNTEAFF.

This clonotype was seen once. This sequence joins TRBV20-1 and TRBJ2-3; TRBD1 is a possible D gene (5 bases). The CDR3 has 14 residues. CDR1 is DFQATT and CDR2 is SNEGSKA in the germline V gene (reference sequence). The ends were cut back, 0 bases at V and 3 bases at J, with 10 bases in the middle. DNA of the CDR3: TGCAGTGCTAGAGATGGGGCGAAGACAGATACGCAGTATTTT. It is translated as CSARDGAKTDTQYF.